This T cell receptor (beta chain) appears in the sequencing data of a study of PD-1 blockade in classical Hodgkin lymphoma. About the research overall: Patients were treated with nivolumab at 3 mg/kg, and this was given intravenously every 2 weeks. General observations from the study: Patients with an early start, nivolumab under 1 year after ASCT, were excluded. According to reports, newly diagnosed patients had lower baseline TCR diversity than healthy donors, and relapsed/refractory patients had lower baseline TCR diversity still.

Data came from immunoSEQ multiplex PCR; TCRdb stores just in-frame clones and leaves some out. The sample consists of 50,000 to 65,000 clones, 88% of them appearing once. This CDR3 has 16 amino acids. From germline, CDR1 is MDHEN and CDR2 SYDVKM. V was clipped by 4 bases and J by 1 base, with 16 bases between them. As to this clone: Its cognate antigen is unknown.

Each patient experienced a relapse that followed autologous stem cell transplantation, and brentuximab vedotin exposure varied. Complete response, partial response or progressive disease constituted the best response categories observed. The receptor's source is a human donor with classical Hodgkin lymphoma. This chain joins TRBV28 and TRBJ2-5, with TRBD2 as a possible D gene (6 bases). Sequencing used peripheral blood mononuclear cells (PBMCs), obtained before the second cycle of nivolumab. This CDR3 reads CASSSTFAGPQETQYF. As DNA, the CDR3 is TGTGCCAGCAGTTCGACTTTTGCGGGGCCCCAAGAGACCCAGTACTTC.